Following are 8 T cell receptor beta chains from one sample sequenced in a study of T cell responses to AZD1222 COVID-19 vaccine. TCRdb keeps only in-frame clones here, not all; method: immunoSEQ multiplex PCR. The top ten clones hold about 1.3% of a sample with about 150,000 clones, approximately 94% of them seen once. The starting material was peripheral blood, obtained on day 0 of AZD1222 vaccination. Source of these receptors: an adult in good health.

The chain employs TRBV27 and TRBJ2-2; D unresolved. CDR3 length equals 13 residues. The germline V and J ends were trimmed by 3 bases and 5 bases, with 7 bases remaining between them. From germline, CDR1 is MNHEY and CDR2 SMNVEV (reference sequence). The DNA of the CDR3 is TGTGCCAGCAGTTTCGGGCAGACCGGGGAGCTGTTTTTT. Protein: CASSFGQTGELFF.

The CDR3 protein is CSGGAEETQYF. The CDR3 coding sequence is TGCAGTGGGGGAGCGGAAGAGACCCAGTACTTC. The chain joins TRBV20-1 to TRBJ2-5; tentative D call: TRBD2 (5 bases). Trimming took off 7 bases at V and 3 bases at J, with 9 bases between the two ends. The germline gives CDR1 DFQATT, CDR2 SNEGSKA (reference sequence). This CDR3 contains 11 residues.

The chain has TRBV3-1 (or the pseudogene TRBV3-2) and TRBJ1-1, with D tentatively TRBD1 (6 bases). With 0 bases removed from V and 9 bases from J, the gap between germline ends came to 11 bases. CDR3 size: 13 residues. Germline-derived CDR1 and CDR2 are LGHDT and YNNKEL (reference sequence). The CDR3 loop is CASSQDPQGKAFF. The DNA for the CDR3 is TGTGCCAGCAGCCAAGATCCCCAGGGGAAAGCTTTCTTT.

V gene TRBV6-5 combines with J gene TRBJ2-7, with D tentatively TRBD1 (5 bases). Trimming took off 10 bases at V and 0 bases at J, with 19 bases between the two ends. The CDR3 runs 15 residues. From germline, CDR1 is MNHEY and CDR2 SVGAGI. In DNA form, the CDR3 reads TGTGCCACCAATCACAGGCGGTTCGACTCCTACGAGCAGTACGTC. Residues: CATNHRRFDSYEQYV.

The chain carries TRBV7-9 and TRBJ2-1; the D is unclear. Trimming pared 5 bases from V and 5 bases from J, leaving 13 bases between. The CDR3 has 14 residues. Germline V CDR1 and CDR2: SEHNR, FQNEAQ (reference sequence). CDR3 in amino acids: CASSPQNRNNEQFF. CDR3 DNA: TGTGCCAGCAGCCCCCAGAATAGGAACAATGAGCAGTTCTTC.

The V call is TRBV27, the J call TRBJ1-6; 9 positions match TRBD1. Germline V gives CDR1 MNHEY, CDR2 SMNVEV (reference sequence). This CDR3 has 16 residues. The J segment lost 10 bases and the V segment lost 2 bases, leaving 9 bases of the junction unmatched. CDR3 residues: CASSLVGQGRTSPLHF. The DNA for the CDR3 is TGTGCCAGCAGTTTAGTCGGACAGGGGCGTACATCACCCCTCCACTTT.

This clone was seen a single time. The chain joins TRBV5-1 to TRBJ2-5; D tentatively fits TRBD1 or TRBD2 (5 bases each). With 4 bases removed from V and 5 bases from J, the gap between germline ends came to 18 bases. Per germline, CDR1 SGHRS and CDR2 YFSETQ. This CDR3 has 15 residues. CDR3 in DNA: TGCGCCAGCAGCCAGGCAGGGACGATAGGGGAGACCCAGTACTTC. This sequence encodes CASSQAGTIGETQYF.

V and J are TRBV13 and TRBJ2-3; no reliable D call. V shed 6 bases and J shed 1 base, with 2 bases lying between them. CDR1 is PRHDT and CDR2 is FYEKMQ in the germline V gene (reference sequence). The CDR3 is 11 residues long. This CDR3 is CASRGTDTQYF. As DNA, the CDR3 is TGTGCCAGCAGAGGCACAGATACGCAGTATTTT.